These T cell receptor beta chains were read from a single sample in a study of T-cell reconstitution after alpha-beta-depleted transplantation in children. TCRdb passed the PCR reads through MiXCR, listing each CDR3 protein once. The profile shows more than 400,000 distinct CDR3 sequences, approximately 42% of them singletons. Here the sequenced sample was PBMCs, taken before TCRalphabeta/CD19-depleted stem cell transplant. Receptors originate from a girl aged 2-10 years with aplastic anemia, due to receive a stem cell transplant. The CDR3 runs from the conserved cysteine through the conserved F or W. A D gene is named only where the DNA matches it firmly. Size values are once, few and many counts, or a class for expanded clones, and some rows have none.

clone size | D gene | J gene | V gene | CDR3 DNA | CDR3 protein
. | TRBD1 | TRBJ2-1 | TRBV12-3/TRBV12-4 | TGTGCCAGCAGCACAATTCTCCCGGGACAGGGGGCTCCCAATGAGCAGTTCTTC | CASSTILPGQGAPNEQFF
. | TRBD1 | TRBJ2-5 | TRBV7-9 | TGTGCCAGCAGGGACAGGGGGCGAGAGACCCAGTACTTC | CASRDRGRETQYF
. | . | TRBJ2-3 | TRBV6-1 | TGTGCCAGCAGTATTTCATACACTAGCACAGATACGCAGTATTTT | CASSISYTSTDTQYF
. | TRBD1 | TRBJ1-1 | TRBV6-1 | TGTGCCAGCAAGATCCAGGGGGCTTGGGGTGAAGCTTTCTTT | CASKIQGAWGEAFF
. | . | TRBJ2-3 | TRBV30 | TGTGCCTGGAGTCCGGCGTCTAGCACAGATACGCAGTATTTT | CAWSPASSTDTQYF
. | . | TRBJ2-2 | TRBV20-1 | TGCAGTGCTAGAGCGGGTCTGTTCACCGGGGAGCTGTTTTTT | CSARAGLFTGELFF
many | . | TRBJ2-7 | TRBV9 | TGTGCCAGCAGCGTAGCTGGAGGGACCGAGCAGTACTTC | CASSVAGGTEQYF
. | TRBD1 | TRBJ2-7 | TRBV20-1 | TGCAGTGCTACGGACAGGGATCACGAGCAGTACTTC | CSATDRDHEQYF
. | . | TRBJ1-2 | TRBV6-5 | TGTGCCAGCAGTTACAATCTCGACAGTAACTATGGCTACACCTTC | CASSYNLDSNYGYTF
. | . | TRBJ2-7 | TRBV6-2/TRBV6-3 | TGTGCCAGCACTGCGTCTAGCGCGAGCTCCTACGAGCAGTACTTC | CASTASSASSYEQYF
. | TRBD2 | TRBJ2-1 | TRBV7-3 | TGTGCCAACAGCGCCGGGAGGGAGTACAATGAGCAATTCTTC | CANSAGREYNEQFF
many | . | TRBJ1-1 | TRBV12-3/TRBV12-4 | TGTGCCAGCGTAACCAACAGCTTGAACACTGAAGCTTTCTTT | CASVTNSLNTEAFF
few | . | TRBJ2-7 | TRBV29-1 | TGCAGCGTTGGACTAGTTACCTACGAGCAGTACTTC | CSVGLVTYEQYF
many | . | TRBJ1-5 | TRBV20-1 | TGCAGTGCTAGGGCAGGGGCACGAAATCAGCCCCAGCATTTT | CSARAGARNQPQHF
. | TRBD1 | TRBJ1-2 | TRBV4-1 | TGCGCCAGCAGCCTCGGACAGGGGGCTGGAAATGGCTACACCTTC | CASSLGQGAGNGYTF
. | . | TRBJ1-5 | TRBV28 | TGTGCCAGCAGCCGTATTCTCCGGAGCAATCAGCCCCAGCATTTT | CASSRILRSNQPQHF
. | . | TRBJ2-2 | TRBV11-1 | TGTGCCAGCAGCTTGGCGGCCGGGGCAGGGATGATCCCCGGGGAGCTGTTTTTT | CASSLAAGAGMIPGELFF
many | TRBD1 | TRBJ2-3 | TRBV12-3/TRBV12-4 | TGTGCCAGCAGTTTGGGGACCGGGACAGGGACAGATACGCAGTATTTT | CASSLGTGTGTDTQYF
few | . | TRBJ2-1 | TRBV9 | TGTGCCAGCAGCTCGACGCTCGGCCAGGGCCATGAGCAGTTCTTC | CASSSTLGQGHEQFF
. | . | TRBJ2-5 | TRBV24-1 | TGTGCCACCAGTGACCCGGGGGAGACCCAGTACTTC | CATSDPGETQYF
few | TRBD2 | TRBJ2-3 | TRBV12-3/TRBV12-4 | TGTGCCAGCAGTAAAAGCGGGAGGGCCAATACGCAGTATTTT | CASSKSGRANTQYF
. | . | TRBJ1-1 | TRBV20-1 | TGCAGTGCTAGAGATCCGGGAGGAGCTCCGAACACTGAAGCTTTCTTT | CSARDPGGAPNTEAFF
many | . | TRBJ1-6 | TRBV3-1 | TGTGCCAGCAGCCAAGCCCGGGGGCCTTCACCCCTCCACTTT | CASSQARGPSPLHF
once | . | TRBJ2-7 | TRBV20-1 | TGCAGTGCTAGAGATCCTTTCCTAGCGACCTACGAGCAGTACTTC | CSARDPFLATYEQYF
. | TRBD2 | TRBJ2-1 | TRBV7-6 | TGTGCCAGCAGCTTGGGGACTAGCGGGGGGGCCCATGAGCAGTTCTTC | CASSLGTSGGAHEQFF
. | . | TRBJ1-2 | TRBV7-2 | TGTGCCAGCAGCTTTTACGACTATGGCTACACCTTC | CASSFYDYGYTF
once | TRBD1 | TRBJ2-1 | TRBV5-1 | TGCGCCAGCAGCTCCGGGGACAGGGGTCCCCAAGGGGAGCAGTTCTTC | CASSSGDRGPQGEQFF
. | TRBD2 | TRBJ2-1 | TRBV11-2 | TGTGCCAGCAGCTTACCGGGACTAGCTTCCAATGAGCAGTTCTTC | CASSLPGLASNEQFF
few | TRBD1 | TRBJ1-2 | TRBV20-1 | TGCAGTGCTAGACGGACAGGGGAATATGGCTACACCTTC | CSARRTGEYGYTF
. | . | TRBJ2-7 | TRBV7-9 | TGTGCCAGCAGCCAAGGGGGGCAGGTGGGGTCTCGGGACGAGCAGTACTTC | CASSQGGQVGSRDEQYF
. | . | TRBJ2-3 | TRBV9 | TGTGCCAGCAGCGCGGACAGCCTCACAGATACGCAGTATTTT | CASSADSLTDTQYF
few | TRBD2 | TRBJ2-1 | TRBV19 | TGTGCAGCGGGACCGCCCAGCTCCTACAATGAGCAGTTCTTC | CAAGPPSSYNEQFF
many | TRBD1 | TRBJ1-4 | TRBV5-1 | TGCGCCAGCAGCCTCGAGAGGGGGCGCGAAAAACTGTTTTTT | CASSLERGREKLFF
. | TRBD2 | TRBJ2-7 | TRBV20-1 | TGCAGTGCTAGAGTGTTAGCGGGAGGGCCCAACTACGAGCAGTACTTC | CSARVLAGGPNYEQYF
few | . | TRBJ1-1 | TRBV19 | TGTGCCAGTAGTCTCCCGGGATTTGAAGCTTTCTTT | CASSLPGFEAFF
. | . | TRBJ2-3 | TRBV29-1 | TGCAGCGTTGAAGATTCTAACACCTTCACAGATACGCAGTATTTT | CSVEDSNTFTDTQYF
. | . | TRBJ2-1 | TRBV12-5 | TGTGCTAGTGGTTTGGGACAGGACTCATACAATGAGCAGTTCTTC | CASGLGQDSYNEQFF
once | . | TRBJ2-3 | TRBV12-3/TRBV12-4 | TGTGCCAGCAGTTTGGTCGGGGGCGCTACGCAGTATTTT | CASSLVGGATQYF
. | TRBD1 | TRBJ1-5 | TRBV7-8 | TGTGCCAGCAGCTCCGGGACAGGGTATAGCAATCAGCCCCAGCATTTT | CASSSGTGYSNQPQHF
. | . | TRBJ2-7 | TRBV5-1 | TGCGCCAGCAGCGCTACTAGAAGCTCCTACGAGCAGTACTTC | CASSATRSSYEQYF
. | . | TRBJ2-5 | TRBV3-1 | TGTGCCAGCAGCGTGGGAGGTGGCCAACAGACCCAGTACTTC | CASSVGGGQQTQYF
. | . | TRBJ2-7 | TRBV30 | TGTGCCTGGAGTGTGGTCGCGGGATACGAGCAGTACTTC | CAWSVVAGYEQYF
. | . | TRBJ1-5 | TRBV6-5 | TGTGCCAGCAGTCACGAGGGTCAGCCCCAGCATTTT | CASSHEGQPQHF
once | . | TRBJ2-3 | TRBV2 | TGTGCCAGCACCCTGACCCAGTTTATAGATACGCAGTATTTT | CASTLTQFIDTQYF
many | TRBD1 | TRBJ2-2 | TRBV6-5 | TGTGCCAGCAGTTACGCATACCGGGACAGGAAAGGGGAGCTGTTTTTT | CASSYAYRDRKGELFF
few | TRBD2 | TRBJ2-3 | TRBV20-1 | TGCAGTGCTGACCGACTAGCGGGAGACTCTAGGGCTACGCAGTATTTT | CSADRLAGDSRATQYF
. | . | TRBJ2-5 | TRBV12-3/TRBV12-4 | TGTGCCAGCAGGCCGGTTGGGGGAGGAGAGACCCAGTACTTC | CASRPVGGGETQYF
. | TRBD1 | TRBJ2-7 | TRBV5-1 | TGCGCCAGCAGCTTTCTACAGGGGGCGCGCCACGAGCAGTACTTC | CASSFLQGARHEQYF
. | . | TRBJ1-1 | TRBV29-1 | TGCAGCGCATACAGAATGAACACTGAAGCTTTCTTT | CSAYRMNTEAFF